This entry describes one T cell receptor (beta chain). Method: immunoSEQ multiplex PCR; TCRdb's copy keeps in-frame clones and lacks some. Here the sample spans some 120,000 clones, roughly 86% being singletons. The germline V gene encodes CDR1 SGHDN and CDR2 FVKESK. Deletions cut 0 bases from V and 5 bases from J, with 5 bases between. CDR3 length: 12 residues. This sample was taken from a study of PD-1 blockade in mismatch repair-deficient tumors. The genes are TRBV14 and TRBJ2-7; D ambiguous. The sample here was peripheral blood, taken just over 70 weeks after starting pembrolizumab. The sequence derives from an adult with mismatch repair-deficient cancer. The CDR3 nucleotides read TGTGCCAGCAGCCAAGACCAGGACGAGCAGTACTTC. Translating gives CASSQDQDEQYF.